This is a list of T cell receptor beta chains from one sample in a study of blood T cell repertoires in COVID-19. The assay was immunoSEQ multiplex PCR, and TCRdb's table has in-frame clones only and misses some. The sample shows about 420,000 clones, 70% to 90% of them seen only once. The sequenced material came from peripheral blood. These receptors all stem from a man younger than 30 with COVID-19, enrolled during active disease. Each CDR3 is given with its conserved first and last residue. Each record gives: J gene, D gene, V gene, clone size, CDR3 DNA, CDR3 protein. D genes are given only for firm matches. For some rows the clone size is stated as once, few or many, or as a class when expanded; others skip it.

TRBJ2-2 . TRBV2 . TGTGCCAGTAAGGACAAAACGGCTCCCGGGGAGCTGTTTTTT CASKDKTAPGELFF
TRBJ2-6 . TRBV11-2 . TGTGCCAGCAGCTCGCCGACAGGTGGCTCCTCTGGGGCCAACGTCCTGACTTTC CASSSPTGGSSGANVLTF
TRBJ1-4 . TRBV5-5 once TGTGCCAGCAGCTACAGTAGGGGGAAAAATGAAAAACTGTTTTTT CASSYSRGKNEKLFF
TRBJ1-1 TRBD1 TRBV11-1 . TGTGCCAGCAGCTTAGAGGGGACAGGGTGGCAAGCTTTCTTT CASSLEGTGWQAFF
TRBJ2-3 . TRBV19 . TGTGCCAGTAGTTTGGGGCTCTACTCTAGCACAGATACGCAGTATTTT CASSLGLYSSTDTQYF
TRBJ2-7 TRBD2 TRBV6-5 . TGTGCCAGCATGGAGACTAGCGGGGGTTCCTACGAGCAGTACTTC CASMETSGGSYEQYF
TRBJ2-2 . TRBV25-1 . TGTGCCAGCAGTGTGGGGCACACCGGGGAGCTGTTTTTT CASSVGHTGELFF
TRBJ1-5 . TRBV6-2/TRBV6-3 . TGTGCCAGCAGTTACTCGAAAGACGACTCTAGCAATCAGCCCCAGCATTTT CASSYSKDDSSNQPQHF
TRBJ1-5 TRBD1 TRBV2 . TGTGCCAGCAGTCTACAGGGGTCCAATCAGCCCCAGCATTTT CASSLQGSNQPQHF
TRBJ1-2 TRBD1 TRBV18 . TGTGCCAGCTCACCAACCCTCGGGACAGGTCTTCTTGGCTACACCTTC CASSPTLGTGLLGYTF
TRBJ2-1 . TRBV10-3 . TGTGCCATCAGTGCAACAAGCTCCTACAATGAGCAGTTCTTC CAISATSSYNEQFF
TRBJ2-7 TRBD2 TRBV7-9 . TGTGCCAGCAGCTCGCAGACTAGCGGGGGCTCCTACGAGCAGTACTTC CASSSQTSGGSYEQYF
TRBJ1-3 TRBD1 TRBV18 . TGTGCCAGCTCACGTTGGGACAGGAAATTCTCTGGAAACACCATATATTTT CASSRWDRKFSGNTIYF
TRBJ2-1 . TRBV5-1 . TGCGCCAGCAGCCGACGTCTGGGACAACTCAATGAGCAGTTCTTC CASSRRLGQLNEQFF
TRBJ2-7 TRBD2 TRBV4-1 few TGCGCCAGCAGTCACTCTAGCGGGAGGGTAACCTACGAGCAGTACTTC CASSHSSGRVTYEQYF
TRBJ2-1 TRBD1 TRBV13 . TGTGCCAGCAGCTTAAACAGGGGCTACAATGAGCAGTTCTTC CASSLNRGYNEQFF